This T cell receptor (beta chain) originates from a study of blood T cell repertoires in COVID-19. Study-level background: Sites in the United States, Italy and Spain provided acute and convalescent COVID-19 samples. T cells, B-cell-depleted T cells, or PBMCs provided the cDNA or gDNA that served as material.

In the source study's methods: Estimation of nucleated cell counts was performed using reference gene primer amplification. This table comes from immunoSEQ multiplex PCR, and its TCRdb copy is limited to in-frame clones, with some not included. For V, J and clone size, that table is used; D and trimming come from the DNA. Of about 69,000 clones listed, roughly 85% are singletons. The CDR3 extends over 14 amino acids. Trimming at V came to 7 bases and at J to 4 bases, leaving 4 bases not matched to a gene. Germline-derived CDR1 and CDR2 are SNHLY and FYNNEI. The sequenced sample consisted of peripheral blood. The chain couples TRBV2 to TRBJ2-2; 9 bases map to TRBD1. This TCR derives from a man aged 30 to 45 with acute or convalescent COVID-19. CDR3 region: CASKGQGSTGELFF. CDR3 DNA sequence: TGTGCCAGCAAGGGACAGGGTTCCACCGGGGAGCTGTTTTTT. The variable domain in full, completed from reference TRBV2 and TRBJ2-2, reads EPEVTQTPSHQVTQMGQEVILRCVPISNHLYFYWYRQILGQKVEFLVSFYNNEISEKSEIFDDQFSVERPDGSNFTLKIRSTKLEDSAMYFCASKGQGSTGELFFGEGSRLTVL.